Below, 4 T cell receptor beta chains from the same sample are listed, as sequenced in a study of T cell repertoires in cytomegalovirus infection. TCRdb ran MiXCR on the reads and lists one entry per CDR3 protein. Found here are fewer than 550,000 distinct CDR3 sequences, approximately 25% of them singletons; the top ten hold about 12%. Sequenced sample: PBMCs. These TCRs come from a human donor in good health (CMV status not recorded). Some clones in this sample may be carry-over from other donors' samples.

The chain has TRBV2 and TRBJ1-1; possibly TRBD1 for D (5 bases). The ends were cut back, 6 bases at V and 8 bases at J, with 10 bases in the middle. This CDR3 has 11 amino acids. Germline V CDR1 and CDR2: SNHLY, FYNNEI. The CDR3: CASRLTVEAFF. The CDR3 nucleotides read TGTGCCAGCAGGCTGACAGTGGAAGCTTTCTTT.

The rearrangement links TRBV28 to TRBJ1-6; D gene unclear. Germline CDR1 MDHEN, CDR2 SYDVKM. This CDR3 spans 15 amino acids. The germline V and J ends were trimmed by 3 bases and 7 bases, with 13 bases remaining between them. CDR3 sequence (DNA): TGTGCCAGCAGTTTTTTGGCGCAGAAAAATTCACCCCTCCACTTT. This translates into CASSFLAQKNSPLHF.

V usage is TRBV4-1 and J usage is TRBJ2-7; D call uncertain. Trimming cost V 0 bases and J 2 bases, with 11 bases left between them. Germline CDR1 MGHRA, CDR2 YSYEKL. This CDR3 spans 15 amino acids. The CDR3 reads CASSQDELMAYEQYF. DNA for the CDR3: TGCGCCAGCAGCCAAGATGAACTGATGGCCTACGAGCAGTACTTC.

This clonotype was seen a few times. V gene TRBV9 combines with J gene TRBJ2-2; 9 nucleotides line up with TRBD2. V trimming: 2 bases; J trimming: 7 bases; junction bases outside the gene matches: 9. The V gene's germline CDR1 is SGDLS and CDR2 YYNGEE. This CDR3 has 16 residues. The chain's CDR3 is CASSVGGRAVIGELFF. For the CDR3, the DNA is TGTGCCAGCAGCGTCGGCGGGAGGGCCGTCATCGGGGAGCTGTTTTTT.